The next 23 T cell receptor beta chains were all read from a single sample in a study of T cells in Graves' hyperthyroidism and ophthalmopathy. The investigators amplified TCR beta CDR3 regions from RNA transcripts. First-round RT-PCR with HTBI primers amplified the TCR CDR3 region. TCRdb passed the multiplex PCR reads through MiXCR, listing each CDR3 protein once. The sample consists of 96,000 or so distinct CDR3 sequences, about 51% of them appearing once. Sample: blood. Receptors originate from a woman in her thirties or forties with Graves' hyperthyroidism.

The chain carries TRBV2 and TRBJ1-5, with D unresolved. Per germline, CDR1 SNHLY and CDR2 FYNNEI. The germline V and J ends were trimmed by 4 bases and 3 bases, with 13 bases remaining between them. The CDR3 runs 15 residues. CDR3 sequence (DNA): TGTGCCAGCAGTGGAGAGGGTGGGGACAATCAGCCCCAGCATTTT. It is translated as CASSGEGGDNQPQHF. Complete variable domain (other parts from reference TRBV2 and TRBJ1-5): EPEVTQTPSHQVTQMGQEVILRCVPISNHLYFYWYRQILGQKVEFLVSFYNNEISEKSEIFDDQFSVERPDGSNFTLKIRSTKLEDSAMYFCASSGEGGDNQPQHFGDGTRLSIL.

The gene calls are TRBV7-9 and TRBJ1-1; 9 bases fit TRBD1. Trimming took 5 bases from V and 11 from J; bases not matched to a gene: 12. Germline lookup yields CDR1 SEHNR and CDR2 FQNEAQ (reference sequence). This CDR3 spans 14 amino acids. The CDR3 sequence: CASSPLAGDRVAFF. DNA of the CDR3: TGTGCCAGCAGCCCTTTGGCCGGGGACAGGGTGGCTTTCTTT.

This rearrangement joins TRBV15 to TRBJ1-5, with D perhaps TRBD1 (6 bases). The CDR3 totals 12 residues. V lost 3 bases and J 9 bases, leaving 9 bases between the germline ends. Germline loops: CDR1 LNHNV, CDR2 YYDKDF (reference sequence). CDR3 in DNA: TGTGCCACCAGCAGTTTAGGGGGGCCCCAGCATTTT. It codes for CATSSLGGPQHF.

This clonotype was observed a few times. A much larger clone lies a single base off, so this may be a read error. The CDR3 DNA follows: TGTGCCAGCAGCTTAGAACCTACCAGGCAAGAGGCCCAGTACTTC. Its protein product is CASSLEPTRQEAQYF. The rearrangement joins TRBV7-9 to TRBJ2-5; D is undetermined. The length of the CDR3 is 15 residues. The germline CDR1 and CDR2 sequences are SEHNR and FQNEAQ (reference sequence). Filled out from reference TRBV7-9 and TRBJ2-5, the complete variable domain reads DTGVSQNPRHKITKRGQNVTFRCDPISEHNRLYWYRQTLGQGPEFLTYFQNEAQLEKSRLLSDRFSAERPKGSFSTLEIQRTEQGDSAMYLCASSLEPTRQEAQYFGPGTRLLVL.

This clonotype was detected only a few times. The chain carries TRBV5-6 and TRBJ2-5; no definite D call. CDR3 length: 16 residues. The V end was cut by 3 bases, the J end by 9 bases, with 24 bases between. Germline CDR1 reads SGHDT; CDR2 reads YYEEEE. DNA of the CDR3: TGTGCCAGCAGCTCGTCGACGGCGAACGGCTATAAGCCCCAGTACTTC. The encoded protein is CASSSSTANGYKPQYF.

CDR3 in DNA: TGTGCCAGCAGCTTAGGGGACCCGGGACAGGGGCCTCTCTATGGCTACACCTTC. Protein sequence: CASSLGDPGQGPLYGYTF. The J gene is TRBJ1-2, the V gene TRBV7-2; 10 bases line up with TRBD1. The germline gives CDR1 SGHTA, CDR2 FQGNSA. V shed 1 base, J shed 4 bases, and the junction held 12 bases outside the gene matches. The CDR3 extends over 18 amino acids.

For this clonotype: One end of the junction does not line up with germline, which may come from a read error. The chain couples TRBV5-1 to TRBJ2-7; 8 nucleotides line up with TRBD2. This CDR3 spans 12 amino acids. Germline CDR1 reads SGHRS; CDR2 reads YFSETQ. In nucleotides, the CDR3 is TGCGCCAGCAGCTTACTAGCGGCCGAGCAGCACTTC. This sequence encodes CASSLLAAEQHF. Using reference TRBV5-1 and TRBJ2-7 for the parts outside the CDR3, the full variable domain is KAGVTQTPRYLIKTRGQQVTLSCSPISGHRSVSWYQQTPGQGLQFLFEYFSETQRNKGNFPGRFSGRQFSNSRSEMNVSTLELGDSALYLCASSLLAAEQHFGPGTRLTVT.

The V gene is TRBV29-1, the J gene TRBJ2-7; D possibly corresponds to TRBD1 (5 bases). This CDR3 is built from 14 residues. V was pared by 3 bases and J by 2 bases, with 14 bases between. Germline V gene lookup returns CDR1 SQVTM and CDR2 ANQGSEA. The DNA for the CDR3 is TGCAGCGTTGATGAAGGGGCAGGAGCCTACGAGCAGTACTTC. Its translation: CSVDEGAGAYEQYF.

This clonotype has just one count. This chain joins TRBV29-1 and TRBJ2-7; 10 nucleotides agree with TRBD2. With 5 bases clipped from V and 5 bases from J, the junction kept 3 bases outside the gene matches. The germline V gene encodes CDR1 SQVTM and CDR2 ANQGSEA. The CDR3 runs 12 residues. CDR3: CSVTSGIHEQYF. The CDR3 DNA is TGCAGCGTTACTAGCGGGATCCACGAGCAGTACTTC.

This clonotype has at least ten counts. The chain uses TRBV10-3 and TRBJ1-5; 9 bases map to TRBD1. With V trimmed by 9 bases and J by 7 bases, 7 bases remained unmatched. The CDR3 is 13 residues long. Germline loops: CDR1 ENHRY, CDR2 SYGVKD. This CDR3 is CAIQTGGGQPQHF. In DNA, the CDR3 is TGTGCCATTCAAACAGGGGGCGGACAGCCCCAGCATTTT.

This clonotype was seen ten or more times. The V call is TRBV29-1, the J call TRBJ2-6, with D possibly TRBD1 on 5 matching bases. V shed 6 bases and J shed 4 bases, with 7 bases lying between them. CDR3 length: 12 amino acids. The V gene's germline CDR1 is SQVTM and CDR2 ANQGSEA. The CDR3 protein is CSVGPGANVLTF. As DNA, the CDR3 is TGCAGCGTGGGGCCGGGGGCCAACGTCCTGACTTTC.

Note on this clonotype: At one boundary the junction diverges from the germline segment, which might be a read error. The rearrangement links TRBV7-8 to TRBJ2-5, with D maybe TRBD2 (5 bases). The V gene's germline CDR1 is SGHVS and CDR2 FQNEAQ. The CDR3 covers 14 residues. Here the CDR3 reads CASSHSRLGETQHF. In nucleotides, the CDR3 is TGTGCCAGCAGCCATAGCAGGCTCGGGGAGACCCAGCACTTC.

This clonotype was seen at least ten times. V usage is TRBV19 and J usage is TRBJ1-5, with D unclear. Trimming removed 6 bases at V and 0 bases at J, with 12 bases between. CDR3 length: 15 residues. Germline CDR1 is LNHDA and CDR2 is SQIVND (reference sequence). CDR3 in amino acids: CASRRLTVSNQPQHF. In DNA, the CDR3 is TGTGCCAGTAGGAGACTGACTGTTAGCAATCAGCCCCAGCATTTT.

The chain joins TRBV15 to TRBJ1-4, with a possible D match to TRBD1 (5 bases). This CDR3 region has 13 residues. Trimming cost V 0 bases and J 8 bases, with 7 bases left between them. Germline values: CDR1 LNHNV, CDR2 YYDKDF (reference sequence). The CDR3 loop is CATSRDGDEKLFF. As DNA, the CDR3 is TGTGCCACCAGCAGAGATGGGGACGAAAAACTGTTTTTT.

This clonotype was seen repeatedly, ten times or more. The chain recombines TRBV15 with TRBJ2-7, with D possibly called TRBD1 or TRBD2 (5 bases each). Trimming removed 0 bases from V and 3 bases from J, with 15 bases in between. The CDR3 consists of 16 residues. CDR1 and CDR2 from the germline V gene are LNHNV and YYDKDF (reference sequence). The CDR3 DNA sequence: TGTGCCACCAGCAGAGATCTAGAGGGGAACTTCTACGAGCAGTACTTC. Translating it yields CATSRDLEGNFYEQYF.

The CDR3 loop is CASSPPRATKEAFF. CDR3 in DNA: TGTGCCAGCAGCCCTCCGAGGGCCACAAAGGAAGCTTTCTTT. The chain has TRBV7-9 and TRBJ1-1; no clear D gene. The CDR3 sequence is 14 residues long. Deletions cut 5 bases from V and 8 bases from J, with 18 bases between. The V gene's germline CDR1 is SEHNR and CDR2 FQNEAQ (reference sequence).

The rearrangement joins TRBV29-1 to TRBJ1-2; D is unclear. The CDR3 has 10 residues. Trimming removed 5 bases at V and 8 bases at J, with 9 bases between. Per the germline V gene, CDR1 is SQVTM and CDR2 is ANQGSEA. CDR3 nucleotide sequence: TGCAGCGTTCCCGTCGGGGGCTACACCTTC. Encoded protein: CSVPVGGYTF.

The table lists this clonotype with a few counts. This chain joins TRBV28 and TRBJ1-4; 9 nucleotides agree with TRBD1. The CDR3 has 14 residues. J was trimmed by 8 bases and V by 6 bases; bases with no gene match: 7. Germline V CDR1 and CDR2: MDHEN, SYDVKM. CDR3 sequence (DNA): TGTGCCAGCAGAAAAACAGGGGGCGCGGAAAAACTGTTTTTT. Translating it yields CASRKTGGAEKLFF.

The V and J genes are TRBV7-2 and TRBJ2-2; 9 nucleotides align to TRBD2. V shed 3 bases, J shed 3 bases, and the junction held 5 bases outside the gene matches. In germline, CDR1 is SGHTA, CDR2 FQGNSA. The CDR3 extends over 16 amino acids. For the CDR3, the DNA is TGTGCCAGCAGCTTCTCTAGCGGGAAGGACACCGGGGAGCTGTTTTTT. It translates to CASSFSSGKDTGELFF.

In its sample, this clonotype is medium-sized (0.01 to 0.1%). The rearrangement links TRBV7-3 to TRBJ2-5; TRBD1 might be the D (6 bases). The germline V gene encodes CDR1 SGHTA and CDR2 FQGTGA. The length of the CDR3 is 14 residues. Trimming cost V 5 bases and J 5 bases, with 15 bases left between them. DNA of the CDR3: TGTGCCAGCAGCCTCAGCCTGGGGGCGGAGACCCAGTACTTC. This translates into CASSLSLGAETQYF.

This clonotype was counted between two and nine times. The chain joins TRBV12-3 or TRBV12-4 to TRBJ2-7; 12 bases match TRBD2. The trim removed 6 bases at V and 4 bases at J, leaving 13 bases unmatched. CDR3 length: 17 residues. The CDR3 DNA reads TGTGCCAGCAGCCACCTCCTAGCGGGAGGGCCAGGATACGAGCAGTACTTC. It specifies CASSHLLAGGPGYEQYF.

This clonotype was counted many times. This chain connects TRBV25-1 to TRBJ1-4, with a tentative D call TRBD1 (6 bases). CDR3 length: 12 residues. The germline gives CDR1 MGHDK, CDR2 SYGVNS. The CDR3 DNA follows: TGTGCTAAGCAGGGGTATAATGAAAAACTGTTTTTT. Its translation is CAKQGYNEKLFF.

V and J are TRBV7-6 and TRBJ1-1; no clear D. This CDR3 comprises 12 residues. V was pared by 1 base and J by 13 bases, with 13 bases between. Germline V CDR1 and CDR2: SGHVS, FNYEAQ. The CDR3 spells CASSLGLGIVFF. The CDR3 region has the DNA TGTGCCAGCAGCTTAGGATTGGGAATCGTTTTCTTT. Supplemented by reference TRBV7-6 and TRBJ1-1, the full variable domain reads GAGVSQSPRYKVTKRGQDVALRCDPISGHVSLYWYRQALGQGPEFLTYFNYEAQQDKSGLPNDRFSAERPEGSISTLTIQRTEQRDSAMYRCASSLGLGIVFFGQGTRLTVV.